Below, one T cell receptor beta chain is given with its context. No antigen is known for it. No base-level quality is on record; no much larger clone is a single base apart. This specimen comes from a study of blood T cells in healthy people across ages (dated by TCRdb to 2015 to 2017). Some background on the complete study: In model experiments, template switching captured about one uniquely barcoded TCR beta cDNA molecule for every two T cells. Using the same blood draw, the study looked at two additional independent replicas of 1 million unique cDNA reads for two donors, one aged 18 to 29 and the other aged 80 or older. To avoid experimental bias, donors of different ages were randomly spread across the sequencing lanes. Four age groups were formed from the donors: young (average around 15 years), middle-aged (just under 40), aged (around 62) and long-lived (approximately 78). To track age-related changes in TCR beta repertoire diversity, the study relied on deep sequencing normalized with unique cDNA molecular identifiers. Results and caveats for the whole study, not just this receptor: Compared with the aged group, more naive CD4+ T cells, fewer expanded clones and increased TCR diversity were shown by the long-lived group, suggesting age selection. Donor CMV infection status was unknown, potentially confounding age-related changes in expanded clonotypes. A strong correlation was found between observed TCR beta diversity and the percentage of naive T cells measured by flow cytometry. Since profiling was done on bulk unsorted PBMCs, naive and antigen-experienced compartments could not be conclusively compared. As age increased, observed TCR beta diversity per million T cells dropped in a roughly linear way, and a significant reduction was already evident by age around 41. Estimates of total diversity based on one million sequenced T cells were considered lower bounds and underestimates.

Per the germline V gene (reference sequence), LGHDT is the CDR1 and YNNKEL is the CDR2. The CDR3 covers 13 residues, taking in both the cysteine and the phenylalanine. Here the CDR3 DNA is all that survives: 39 bases in frame from base 1. After removal of 4 bases from V and 12 bases from J, the junction retains 8 bases not matched to a gene. The library was produced with 5' RACE. The instrument was an Illumina HiSeq 2500. A second roughly 6 to 12 cycle PCR used a sample-barcoded 5' primer and a J-beta primer mix. A template-switch 5' adaptor carrying 12 random nucleotides introduced a unique molecular identifier onto each TCR beta cDNA molecule. Each sample yielded at least 3 million CDR3-containing paired-end reads. The Mint cDNA synthesis kit, primed by a TRBC-specific oligonucleotide, was used to synthesize first-strand cDNA from all RNA. Following uracil-DNA glycosylase treatment, all cDNA underwent a first 18-cycle PCR with the universal primers M1SS and BC2_uni_R. In the authors' own workflow: Normalization of each sample was performed by random selection of 1 million high-quality reads, each carrying a distinct molecular identifier. Instead of being binned into consensus sequences, reads with shared molecular identifiers were discarded. MiTCR, run with a Q25 quality threshold and the strictest error-elimination algorithm, handled CDR3 identification, clonotype clustering and error correction. Lower-bound total TCR beta diversity was estimated with a nonparametric unseen species model using Euler transformation. TCRdb reprocessing: public reads trimmed at Q25 with fastp, clones called with MiXCR, in-frame beta chains kept. Each CDR3 protein gets just one entry, which takes the most common genes and DNA from the rows behind it. The V and J calls here are based on TCRdb, not the publication. The table for this sample lists 700,000 or so distinct CDR3 sequences; approximately 22% of them were counted only once. The ten largest account for 20% to 25% of the sample.

Donors were around 37 systemically healthy Caucasian individuals from Russia aged roughly 6 to 95 years. About 9.8 milliliters of peripheral blood were drawn from each donor into EDTA-treated Vacutainer tubes. PBMCs were isolated by Ficoll-Paque density-gradient centrifugation, with at least 6 million obtained per sample. Total RNA was extracted from PBMCs with Trizol reagent, with at least 5.5 micrograms obtained per sample. For every donor, flow cytometry on a PBMC aliquot measured the percentage of naive CD45RAhigh/CD27high T cells. This clonotype originated in a man between 65 and 85 years old in good health. The chain employs TRBV3-1 and TRBJ1-4, and 7 junctional nucleotides match TRBD1. The sequencing input was blood. CDR3 reads: CASSLTGTAQLFF. At the DNA level, the sequence is TGTGCCAGCAGCCTGACAGGGACGGCGCAACTGTTTTTT.